This T cell receptor (beta chain) is from a study of neoadjuvant anti-PD-1 for oral cavity cancer. Study as a whole: Nivolumab at 3 mg/kg was mostly given biweekly, three to four doses, pre-surgery. Patients without progression got a fourth dose around day 43. Study results and caveats: Pretreatment Treg/Th17 ratio correlated inversely with post-treatment tumor clonality.

Patients had newly diagnosed, untreated stage II-IVA oral cavity squamous cell carcinoma. In regard to this clone: Its matching antigen is unknown.

Germline CDR1 and CDR2: SGHVS and FNYEAQ. J lost 8 bases, V lost 1 base, and 5 bases had no gene match. There are 14 residues in the CDR3. Repertoires were generated with immunoSEQ multiplex PCR, while TCRdb's copy carries only in-frame clones and drops some. This repertoire shows 70,000 to 95,000 clones, 70% to 85% found once; its top ten account for about 3.1%. This material consisted of PBMCs, taken before nivolumab (anti-PD-1) treatment. This receptor was taken from a person between 35 and 79 years old with oral cavity squamous cell carcinoma. This sequence joins TRBV7-6 and TRBJ1-5; 7 bases agree with TRBD1. This CDR3 reads CASSLGQGVKPQHF. CDR3 bases: TGTGCCAGCAGCTTAGGACAGGGTGTGAAGCCCCAGCATTTT.